This T cell receptor beta chain was recovered during a study of response to subunit inactivated influenza vaccine. The CDR3 has 14 amino acids. Trimming took 4 bases from V and 2 from J, leaving 12 bases between them. In germline, CDR1 is MNHEY, CDR2 SMNVEV (reference sequence). TCRdb independently ran MiXCR on the RT-PCR reads; one entry per CDR3 protein. The profile shows 500,000 to 550,000 distinct CDR3 sequences, 7.6% of them singletons. Sequences were derived from PBMCs from blood, sampled less than 30 months after vaccination. The rearrangement links TRBV27 to TRBJ2-7; D may be TRBD2 (5 bases). This TCR came from a man between 50 and 69 years old who received an inactivated influenza vaccine. The CDR3 sequence: CASSSWTGTYEQYF. CDR3 in DNA: TGTGCCAGCAGTTCCTGGACGGGAACCTACGAGCAGTACTTC.